This TCR beta chain was sequenced for a study of cytomegalovirus exposure and HLA in healthy donors. The CDR3 totals 17 residues. CDR1 and CDR2 (germline): SGDLS, YYNGEE. After removal of 0 bases from V and 5 bases from J, the junction contained 8 bases not matched to a gene. Primers included in the PCR were 60 Vbeta and 13 Jbeta primers. Only in-frame clones appear in the TCRdb table, and some are missing; sequencing was by immunoSEQ multiplex PCR. The repertoire consists of 150,000 to 200,000 clones, with roughly three quarters occurring once and the leading ten covering about 1.6%. The chain has TRBV9 and TRBJ2-3; the match to TRBD2 covers 11 bases. The sequenced sample consisted of PBMCs. This TCR derives from a woman in her forties or fifties in good health and CMV-seronegative. DNA of the CDR3: TGTGCCAGCAGCGTAGGTTTTAGCGGGGGGGCTCGAGATACGCAGTATTTT. The encoded protein is CASSVGFSGGARDTQYF.